The sample holds a few counts of the clone carrying this T cell receptor (beta chain). The germline V gene encodes CDR1 MDHEN and CDR2 SYDVKM. Losses at the gene ends were 6 bases for V and 5 bases for J; bases not matched to a gene: 18. The CDR3 runs 17 residues. The data are from a study of cytomegalovirus exposure and HLA in healthy donors. Amplification used 60 Vbeta primers and 13 Jbeta primers. Method: immunoSEQ multiplex PCR; TCRdb's copy keeps in-frame clones and lacks some. The sample has 120,000 or so clones, 75% to 90% seen once. The sample comprised PBMCs. The chain carries TRBV28 and TRBJ2-5, with 7 bases matching TRBD2. This receptor was obtained from a young man in good health and CMV-seronegative. CDR3 sequence: CASSTFGRATEDETQYF. CDR3 coding DNA: TGTGCCAGCAGCACTTTTGGGAGGGCGACCGAGGACGAGACCCAGTACTTC.